This passage covers 31 T cell receptor beta chains from one sample sequenced in a study of beta chain features in type 1 diabetes. Study observations and caveats: In all four CD4+ subsets, TCRB CDR3 length was significantly, moderately reduced in type 1 diabetes.

No antigen is known for these receptors. The whole isolated RNA underwent reverse transcription, so sequencing captured expressed TCRB transcripts. The table came from immunoSEQ multiplex PCR; TCRdb's copy has only in-frame clones and leaves some out. The sample includes a few hundred thousand clones, around 16% of them seen just once. Sequencing was done on a sample of naive CD4+ T cells from blood. The source of these receptors is a man aged 25 to 45 with type 1 diabetes.

This clone was counted only a few times. The chain has TRBV29-1 and TRBJ2-1, with a tentative D call TRBD2 (6 bases). V was shortened by 4 bases and J by 7 bases, with 17 bases between the two germline ends. Germline V gene sequence: CDR1 SQVTM, CDR2 ANQGSEA. This CDR3 spans 14 amino acids. The CDR3 nucleotides read TGCAGCGTTGTAGCCGGAGCCAGCGGGAATGAGCAGTTCTTC. It is translated as CSVVAGASGNEQFF.

The CDR3 is CASSVGVNYEQYF. The CDR3 nucleotides are TGTGCCAGCTCGGTTGGCGTCAACTACGAGCAGTACTTC. The rearrangement uses TRBV9 and TRBJ2-7; D is unresolved. The ends were cut back, 7 bases at V and 3 bases at J, with 14 bases in the middle. Per the germline V gene, CDR1 is SGDLS and CDR2 is YYNGEE. The CDR3 sequence is 13 residues long.

This clone showed up just a few times. This chain connects TRBV19 to TRBJ2-3; unclear D gene. The germline V gene has CDR1 LNHDA and CDR2 SQIVND (reference sequence). Trimming left V 5 bases short and J 5 bases short, with 11 bases between. The CDR3 extends over 13 amino acids. CDR3 in amino acids: CASSLSWGDTQYF. In DNA form, the CDR3 reads TGTGCCAGTAGTCTATCTTGGGGAGATACGCAGTATTTT.

This clone has just a few counts. The V call is TRBV15, the J call TRBJ2-1, with 7 bases that match TRBD2. V was clipped by 6 bases and J by 0 bases; unmatched bases: 2. The CDR3 runs to 14 residues. Germline lookup yields CDR1 LNHNV and CDR2 YYDKDF (reference sequence). The CDR3 spells CATRSGVSYNEQFF. DNA for the CDR3: TGTGCCACCAGGAGCGGGGTCTCCTACAATGAGCAGTTCTTC.

V is TRBV19 and J is TRBJ1-2, with D perhaps matching TRBD1 (5 bases). The CDR3 contains 15 residues. V lost 3 bases and J lost 0, with 11 bases in between. Per the germline V gene, CDR1 is LNHDA and CDR2 is SQIVND (reference sequence). The CDR3 DNA is TGTGCCAGTAGTATTGACAGCCTTACTAACTATGGCTACACCTTC. Protein: CASSIDSLTNYGYTF.

In its sample, this clone was seen a few times. This sequence joins TRBV27 and TRBJ2-3; D remains ambiguous. CDR3 length equals 11 residues. The germline gives CDR1 MNHEY, CDR2 SMNVEV (reference sequence). V shed 7 bases and J shed 0 bases, with 2 bases lying between them. CDR3 DNA: TGTGCCAGCACTAGCACAGATACGCAGTATTTT. This sequence encodes CASTSTDTQYF.

This sequence joins TRBV18 and TRBJ2-7, with unresolved D. CDR1 is KGHSH, CDR2 LQKENI, per germline. Trimming cost V 1 base and J 4 bases, with 11 bases left between them. CDR3 size: 14 residues. Written as DNA, the CDR3 is TGTGCCAGCTCACCACTCCGCCAGGTTTACGAGCAGTACTTC. This translates into CASSPLRQVYEQYF.

The chain recombines TRBV5-4 with TRBJ2-1; 8 nucleotides line up with TRBD2. CDR1 is SGHNT, CDR2 YYREEE, per germline (reference sequence). V dropped 4 bases and J dropped 8; count of bases not matched to a gene: 5. CDR3 length: 13 amino acids. CDR3 DNA: TGTGCCAGCAGCCCCCGAGCGGGGGATGAGCAGTTCTTC. It codes for CASSPRAGDEQFF. Full variable domain (missing parts from reference TRBV5-4 and TRBJ2-1): ETGVTQSPTHLIKTRGQQVTLRCSSQSGHNTVSWYQQALGQGPQFIFQYYREEENGRGNFPPRFSGLQFPNYSSELNVNALELDDSALYLCASSPRAGDEQFFGPGTRLTVL.

This clone was seen a handful of times. V is TRBV7-9 and J is TRBJ1-1, with a weak D call TRBD1 (6 bases). In germline, CDR1 is SEHNR, CDR2 FQNEAQ (reference sequence). The CDR3 is 15 residues long. V lost 4 bases, J lost 1 base, and 13 bases lay in between. Here the CDR3 DNA reads TGTGCCAGCAGCTGGAACAGGGCGCGGAACACTGAAGCTTTCTTT. Amino acids: CASSWNRARNTEAFF. Full variable domain (outside the CDR3, taken from reference TRBV7-9 and TRBJ1-1): DTGVSQNPRHKITKRGQNVTFRCDPISEHNRLYWYRQTLGQGPEFLTYFQNEAQLEKSRLLSDRFSAERPKGSFSTLEIQRTEQGDSAMYLCASSWNRARNTEAFFGQGTRLTVV.

This clone was observed a handful of times. The chain employs TRBV30 and TRBJ2-5; D may be TRBD2 (5 bases). This CDR3 has 15 residues. The V end was cut by 4 bases, the J end by 4 bases, with 19 bases between. Germline values: CDR1 GTSNPN, CDR2 SVGIG (reference sequence). CDR3 loop: CAWNHLATAGETQYF. Here the CDR3 DNA reads TGTGCCTGGAACCACCTAGCTACGGCGGGAGAGACCCAGTACTTC. Supplemented by reference TRBV30 and TRBJ2-5, the full variable domain reads SQTIHQWPATLVQPVGSPLSLECTVEGTSNPNLYWYRQAAGRGLQLLFYSVGIGQISSEVPQNLSASRPQDRQFILSSKKLLLSDSGFYLCAWNHLATAGETQYFGPGTRLLVL.

There are a few counts of this clone. The rearrangement links TRBV25-1 to TRBJ2-1; D is unresolved. The CDR3 totals 14 residues. V lost 2 bases and J 7 bases, leaving 12 bases between the germline ends. Germline V gene sequence: CDR1 MGHDK, CDR2 SYGVNS. The CDR3 region has the DNA TGTGCCAGCAGTGAAATCGATCGTCTTAATGAGCAGTTCTTC. This encodes CASSEIDRLNEQFF.

This clone has only a few counts. The chain recombines TRBV25-1 with TRBJ2-7, with TRBD2 as a possible D gene (6 bases). From germline, CDR1 is MGHDK and CDR2 SYGVNS. The CDR3 runs 16 residues. V lost 7 bases to trimming and J lost 4 bases, with 23 bases between them. The CDR3 DNA sequence: TGTGCCAGCAATGGGGGGAAAACAGGAGGCCTTTACGAGCAGTACTTC. The encoded protein is CASNGGKTGGLYEQYF.

The chain recombines TRBV6-1 with TRBJ2-7; TRBD2 matches 10 bases. The germline V gene has CDR1 MNHNS and CDR2 SASEGT. The J segment lost 2 bases and the V segment lost 4 bases, leaving 11 bases of the junction unmatched. The CDR3 sequence is 17 residues long. Written as DNA, the CDR3 is TGTGCCAGCAGTGCAGGACTAGCGGTCCTCGCTACCTACGAGCAGTACTTC. Protein product: CASSAGLAVLATYEQYF.

The chain links TRBV5-1 to TRBJ2-7; 7 positions agree with TRBD1. Germline CDR1 and CDR2: SGHRS and YFSETQ. V dropped 2 bases and J dropped 6; count of bases not matched to a gene: 8. This CDR3 comprises 14 residues. This chain's CDR3 is CASSFGQASREQYF. CDR3 nucleotide sequence: TGCGCCAGCAGCTTTGGACAGGCTTCCCGCGAGCAGTACTTC.

Comment on this clone: In the same sample, other DNA sequences code for this CDR3. The rearrangement joins TRBV30 to TRBJ1-3; D is unresolved. Germline V lookup: CDR1 GTSNPN, CDR2 SVGIG (reference sequence). Trimming left V 3 bases short and J 0 bases short, with 3 bases between. This CDR3 has 12 amino acids. The CDR3 DNA reads as TGTGCCTGGAGGGGCTCTGGAAACACCATATATTTT. The encoded protein is CAWRGSGNTIYF.

There are a few counts of this clone. The chain combines TRBV29-1 with TRBJ1-5; no definite D call. The ends were cut back, 6 bases at V and 3 bases at J, with 9 bases in the middle. CDR1 and CDR2 (germline): SQVTM, ANQGSEA. The CDR3 extends over 12 amino acids. The CDR3 region is CSVAGDNQPQHF. The CDR3 DNA is TGCAGCGTAGCCGGGGACAATCAGCCCCAGCATTTT.

V gene TRBV29-1 combines with J gene TRBJ2-5; D ambiguous. The CDR3 spans 11 residues. Germline values: CDR1 SQVTM, CDR2 ANQGSEA. Deletions cut 4 bases from V and 1 base from J, with 4 bases between. The DNA for the CDR3 is TGCAGCGTTGGGGGCCAAGAGACCCAGTACTTC. This codes for CSVGGQETQYF.

In its sample, this clone was seen a few times. Other DNA variants within this sample encode the same CDR3. CDR3 sequence reads: CSVDVLDTGELFF. For the CDR3, the DNA is TGCAGCGTTGACGTCTTGGACACCGGGGAGCTGTTTTTT. J is TRBJ2-2 and V is TRBV29-1; D gene unclear. Germline V gene lookup returns CDR1 SQVTM and CDR2 ANQGSEA. The CDR3 totals 13 residues. The V end lost 3 bases, the J end lost 3 bases, and 8 bases lay between the germline ends.

The chain is built from TRBV6-4 and TRBJ2-7; no firm D call. This CDR3 is built from 16 residues. CDR1 is MRHNA, CDR2 SNTAGT, per germline. The V end lost 3 bases, the J end lost 2 bases, and 17 bases lay between the germline ends. The CDR3 reads CASSDAPNRATYEQYF. DNA for the CDR3: TGTGCCAGCAGTGATGCCCCCAATCGGGCGACCTACGAGCAGTACTTC.

As concerns this clone: At the DNA level, this CDR3 is encoded by other sequences in the same sample as well. This rearrangement joins TRBV9 to TRBJ1-1; no definite D call. The CDR3 length is 13 residues. CDR1 is SGDLS, CDR2 YYNGEE, per germline. Trimming cost V 0 bases and J 1 base, with 4 bases left between them. CDR3 region: CASSVDRNTEAFF. The DNA of the CDR3 is TGTGCCAGCAGCGTAGACAGGAACACTGAAGCTTTCTTT.

This clone occurred a few times. This rearrangement joins TRBV7-9 to TRBJ2-5, with TRBD1 matching over 8 bases. The junction had 4 bases not matched to a gene; V was cut back by 5 bases and J by 5 bases. CDR1 is SEHNR and CDR2 is FQNEAQ in the germline V gene (reference sequence). This CDR3 is 13 amino acids long. CDR3 DNA: TGTGCCAGCAGCCAGGGGGCGACGGAGACCCAGTACTTC. Amino acid sequence: CASSQGATETQYF.

This chain joins TRBV30 and TRBJ1-2; D is possibly TRBD1 (5 bases). Per germline, CDR1 GTSNPN and CDR2 SVGIG (reference sequence). CDR3 length: 12 residues. Trimming stripped 3 bases from V and 7 bases from J, with 12 bases between. The DNA for the CDR3 is TGTGCCTGGAGCCGGCAGGGAGGTGGCTACACCTTC. It codes for CAWSRQGGGYTF.

This chain joins TRBV4-1 and TRBJ2-5; 10 nucleotides agree with TRBD2. The V segment lost 3 bases and the J segment 2 bases; nucleotides outside the gene matches: 6. The CDR3 runs 16 residues. Germline CDR1 and CDR2: MGHRA and YSYEKL. CDR3 DNA sequence: TGCGCCAGCAGCCAGCGACTAGCGGGCGGACAAGAGACCCAGTACTTC. Protein product: CASSQRLAGGQETQYF.

This clone came up a few times. Within the sample, other DNA sequences also encode this same CDR3. CDR3 protein: CSARVGYEQYF. The CDR3, as DNA: TGCAGTGCCAGGGTAGGGTACGAGCAGTACTTC. The gene calls are TRBV20-1 and TRBJ2-7, with D possibly being TRBD1 (5 bases). This CDR3 spans 11 amino acids. Germline CDR1 is DFQATT and CDR2 is SNEGSKA (reference sequence). Trimming pared 6 bases from V and 4 bases from J, leaving 10 bases between.

This clone turned up a few times. V usage is TRBV29-1 and J usage is TRBJ2-2; D may be TRBD1 (6 bases). The CDR3 spans 16 residues. Germline assignment: CDR1 SQVTM and CDR2 ANQGSEA. V dropped 0 bases and J dropped 0 bases, with 11 bases sitting between them. The CDR3 DNA sequence: TGCAGCGTTGAAGATAGAAGGGGGTCGAACACCGGGGAGCTGTTTTTT. This codes for CSVEDRRGSNTGELFF.

This chain uses TRBV29-1 with TRBJ1-1; tentative D call: TRBD1 (6 bases). CDR1 SQVTM and CDR2 ANQGSEA come from the germline V gene. This CDR3 is built from 14 residues. V was clipped by 6 bases and J by 1 base, with 15 bases between them. The CDR3 region is CSVGLGGPNTEAFF. Written as DNA, the CDR3 is TGCAGCGTCGGACTTGGGGGGCCGAACACTGAAGCTTTCTTT.

The chain combines TRBV10-2 with TRBJ2-3, with TRBD2 matching 8 bases. The CDR3 spans 13 residues. The trim removed 6 bases at V and 1 base at J, leaving 0 bases unmatched. Germline V lookup: CDR1 WSHSY, CDR2 SAAADI. CDR3 protein: CASRAGGTDTQYF. Here the CDR3 DNA reads TGCGCCAGCAGAGCGGGGGGCACAGATACGCAGTATTTT.

This chain links TRBV9 with TRBJ2-1; 8 bases are shared with TRBD1. CDR1 is SGDLS and CDR2 is YYNGEE in the germline V gene. The CDR3 covers 13 residues. After removal of 3 bases from V and 4 bases from J, the junction contained 0 bases not matched to a gene. CDR3 in amino acids: CASSGTGYNEQFF. The CDR3 DNA reads as TGTGCCAGCAGCGGGACAGGGTACAATGAGCAGTTCTTC.

The rearrangement links TRBV27 to TRBJ2-3, with 12 bases that match TRBD2. Germline trimming cut 5 bases from V and 6 bases from J; bases unmatched to any gene: 15. This CDR3 is built from 18 residues. From germline, CDR1 is MNHEY and CDR2 SMNVEV (reference sequence). CDR3 region: CASSQLRRLAGVRDTQYF. The CDR3 nucleotides read TGTGCCAGCAGTCAGCTTCGGAGACTAGCGGGAGTCCGGGATACGCAGTATTTT.

This clone was observed a few times. The rearrangement joins TRBV9 to TRBJ1-1; possible D gene TRBD1, 5 bases. CDR3 size: 14 residues. Germline V gives CDR1 SGDLS, CDR2 YYNGEE. V was clipped by 0 bases and J by 8 bases, with 14 bases between them. CDR3 sequence reads: CASSVDQLRGEAFF. CDR3 DNA sequence: TGTGCCAGCAGCGTAGATCAGTTGAGGGGCGAAGCTTTCTTT.

In this sample, this clone turned up a few times. The chain carries TRBV29-1 and TRBJ2-3, with D possibly matching TRBD2 (6 bases). This CDR3 contains 14 residues. Trimming pared 4 bases from V and 4 bases from J, leaving 15 bases between. Germline V gene sequence: CDR1 SQVTM, CDR2 ANQGSEA. CDR3 sequence reads: CSVVTFTSPDTQYF. The CDR3, as DNA: TGCAGCGTTGTGACCTTTACTAGCCCAGATACGCAGTATTTT.